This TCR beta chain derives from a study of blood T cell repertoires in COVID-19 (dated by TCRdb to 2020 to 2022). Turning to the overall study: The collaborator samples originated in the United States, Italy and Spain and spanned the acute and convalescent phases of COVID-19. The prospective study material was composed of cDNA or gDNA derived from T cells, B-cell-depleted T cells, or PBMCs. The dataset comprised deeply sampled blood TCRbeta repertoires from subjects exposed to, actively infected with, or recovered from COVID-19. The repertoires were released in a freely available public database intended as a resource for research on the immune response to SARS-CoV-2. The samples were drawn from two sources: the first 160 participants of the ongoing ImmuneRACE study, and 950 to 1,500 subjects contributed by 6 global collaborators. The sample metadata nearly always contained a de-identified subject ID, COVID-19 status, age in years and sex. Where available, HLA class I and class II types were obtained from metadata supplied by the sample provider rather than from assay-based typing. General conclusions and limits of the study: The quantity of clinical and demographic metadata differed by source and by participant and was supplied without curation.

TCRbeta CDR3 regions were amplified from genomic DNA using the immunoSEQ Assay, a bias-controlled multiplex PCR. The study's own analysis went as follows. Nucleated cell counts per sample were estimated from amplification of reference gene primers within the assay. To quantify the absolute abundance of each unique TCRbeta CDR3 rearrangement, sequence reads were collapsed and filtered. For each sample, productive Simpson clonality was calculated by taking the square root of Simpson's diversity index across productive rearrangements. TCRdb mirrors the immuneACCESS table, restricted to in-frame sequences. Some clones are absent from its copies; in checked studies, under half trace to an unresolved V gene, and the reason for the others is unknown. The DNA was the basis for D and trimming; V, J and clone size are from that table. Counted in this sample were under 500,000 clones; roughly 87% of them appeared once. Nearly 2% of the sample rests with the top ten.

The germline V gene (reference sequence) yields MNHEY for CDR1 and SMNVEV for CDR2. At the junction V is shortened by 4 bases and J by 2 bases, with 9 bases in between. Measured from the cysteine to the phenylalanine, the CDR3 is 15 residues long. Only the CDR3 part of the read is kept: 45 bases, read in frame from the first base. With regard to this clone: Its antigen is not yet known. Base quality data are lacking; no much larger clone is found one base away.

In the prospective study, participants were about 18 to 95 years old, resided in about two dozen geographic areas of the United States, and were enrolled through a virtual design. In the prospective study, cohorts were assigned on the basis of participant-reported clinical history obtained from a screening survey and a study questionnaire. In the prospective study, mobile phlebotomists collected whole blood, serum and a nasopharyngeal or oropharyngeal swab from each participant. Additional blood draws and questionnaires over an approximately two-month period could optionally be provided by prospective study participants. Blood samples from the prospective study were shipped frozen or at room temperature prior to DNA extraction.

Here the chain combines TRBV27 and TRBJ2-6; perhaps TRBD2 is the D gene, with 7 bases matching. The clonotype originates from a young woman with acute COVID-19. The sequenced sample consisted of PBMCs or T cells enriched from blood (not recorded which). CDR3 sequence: CASSYGGPGANVLTF. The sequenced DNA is TGTGCCAGCAGTTACGGGGGGCCTGGGGCCAACGTCCTGACTTTC.